This TCR beta chain is from a study of technical replicates of blood from a handful of donors. Libraries were prepared by immunoSEQ multiplex PCR; TCRdb keeps only in-frame clonotypes and omits some of them. The profile shows about 85,000 clones, around 94% of them singletons. Germline lookup yields CDR1 DFQATT and CDR2 SNEGSKA (reference sequence). This CDR3 comprises 11 residues. Trimming left V 2 bases short and J 2 bases short, with 3 bases between. The receptor was derived from a human donor in good health. The source material was T cells isolated from PBMCs. This chain joins TRBV20-1 and TRBJ1-1, with D unresolved. The CDR3 reads CSARQNTEAFF. The CDR3 nucleotides read TGCAGTGCTAGACAAAACACTGAAGCTTTCTTT.